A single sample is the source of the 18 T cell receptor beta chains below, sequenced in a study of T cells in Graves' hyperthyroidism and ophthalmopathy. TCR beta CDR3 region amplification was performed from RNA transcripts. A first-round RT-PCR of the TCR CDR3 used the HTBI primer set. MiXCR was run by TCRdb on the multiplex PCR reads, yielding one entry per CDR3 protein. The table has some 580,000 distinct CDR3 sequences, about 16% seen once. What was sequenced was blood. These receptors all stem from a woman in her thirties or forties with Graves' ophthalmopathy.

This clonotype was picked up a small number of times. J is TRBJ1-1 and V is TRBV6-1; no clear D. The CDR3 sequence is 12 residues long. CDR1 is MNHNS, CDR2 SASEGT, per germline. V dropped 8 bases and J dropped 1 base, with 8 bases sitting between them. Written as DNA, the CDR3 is TGTGCCAGCCGTCCAGGGAACACTGAAGCTTTCTTT. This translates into CASRPGNTEAFF.

Here the CDR3 reads CASNKASPYNEQFF. CDR3 DNA sequence: TGTGCCAGTAACAAGGCGTCCCCCTACAATGAGCAGTTCTTC. The chain couples TRBV19 to TRBJ2-1; D is unresolved. The CDR3 spans 14 residues. Germline V CDR1 and CDR2: LNHDA, SQIVND (reference sequence). Trimming cost V 7 bases and J 2 bases, with 12 bases left between them. Together with reference TRBV19 and TRBJ2-1, the CDR3 gives the full variable domain: DGGITQSPKYLFRKEGQNVTLSCEQNLNHDAMYWYRQDPGQGLRLIYYSQIVNDFQKGDIAEGYSVSREKKESFPLTVTSAQKNPTAFYLCASNKASPYNEQFFGPGTRLTVL.

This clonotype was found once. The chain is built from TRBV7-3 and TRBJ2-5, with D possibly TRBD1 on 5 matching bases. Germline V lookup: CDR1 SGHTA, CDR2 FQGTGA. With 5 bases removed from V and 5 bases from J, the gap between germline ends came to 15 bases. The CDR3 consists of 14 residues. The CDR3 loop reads CASSPSGAIETQYF. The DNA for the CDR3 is TGTGCCAGCAGCCCCAGTGGGGCCATTGAGACCCAGTACTTC.

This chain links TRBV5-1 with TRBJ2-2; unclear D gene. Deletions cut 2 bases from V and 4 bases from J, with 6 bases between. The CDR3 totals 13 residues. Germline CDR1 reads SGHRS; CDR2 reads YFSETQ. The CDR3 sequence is CASSFRATGELFF. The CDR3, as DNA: TGCGCCAGCAGCTTCCGGGCCACCGGGGAGCTGTTTTTT. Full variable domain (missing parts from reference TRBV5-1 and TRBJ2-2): KAGVTQTPRYLIKTRGQQVTLSCSPISGHRSVSWYQQTPGQGLQFLFEYFSETQRNKGNFPGRFSGRQFSNSRSEMNVSTLELGDSALYLCASSFRATGELFFGEGSRLTVL.

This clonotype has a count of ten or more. The CDR3 here is CASSRDLNQPQHF. CDR3 sequence (DNA): TGTGCCAGCAGTCGAGACCTAAATCAGCCCCAGCATTTT. The chain uses TRBV6-1 and TRBJ1-5; D gene uncertain. Germline CDR1 and CDR2: MNHNS and SASEGT. The CDR3 length is 13 residues. With 5 bases removed from V and 4 bases from J, the gap between germline ends came to 9 bases.

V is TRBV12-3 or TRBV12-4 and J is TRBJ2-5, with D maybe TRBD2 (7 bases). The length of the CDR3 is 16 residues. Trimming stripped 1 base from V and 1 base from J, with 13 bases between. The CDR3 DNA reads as TGTGCCAGCAGTTTAGGAAGGGGGGGCCTCCAAGAGACCCAGTACTTC. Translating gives CASSLGRGGLQETQYF.

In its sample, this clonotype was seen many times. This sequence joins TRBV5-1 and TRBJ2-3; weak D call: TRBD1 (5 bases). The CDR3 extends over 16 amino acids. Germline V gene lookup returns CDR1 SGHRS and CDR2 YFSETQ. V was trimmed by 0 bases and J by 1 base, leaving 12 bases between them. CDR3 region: CASSLEGQRGTDTQYF. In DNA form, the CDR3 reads TGCGCCAGCAGCTTGGAGGGGCAACGAGGCACAGATACGCAGTATTTT.

The CDR3 nucleotides are TGTGCCAGCAGCCCAACGCAGGGGGGCACAGATACGCAGTATTTT. Its translation is CASSPTQGGTDTQYF. This chain connects TRBV7-9 to TRBJ2-3; 7 bases map to TRBD1. This CDR3 is built from 15 residues. CDR1 is SEHNR, CDR2 FQNEAQ, per germline (reference sequence). J lost 1 base, V lost 5 bases, and 6 bases had no gene match.

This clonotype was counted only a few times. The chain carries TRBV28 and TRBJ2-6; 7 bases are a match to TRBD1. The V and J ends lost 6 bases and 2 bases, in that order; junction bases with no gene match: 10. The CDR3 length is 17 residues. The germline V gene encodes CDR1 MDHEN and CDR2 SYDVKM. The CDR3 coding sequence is TGTGCCAGCAGCCCCGACAGGGTTTGGGCTGGGGCCAACGTCCTGACTTTC. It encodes CASSPDRVWAGANVLTF.

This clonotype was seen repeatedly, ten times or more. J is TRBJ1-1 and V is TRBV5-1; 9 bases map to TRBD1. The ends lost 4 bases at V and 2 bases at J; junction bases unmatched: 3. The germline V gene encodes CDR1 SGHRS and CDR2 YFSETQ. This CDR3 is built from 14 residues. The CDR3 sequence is CASSGTGLNTEAFF. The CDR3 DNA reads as TGCGCCAGCAGCGGGACAGGGCTTAACACTGAAGCTTTCTTT.

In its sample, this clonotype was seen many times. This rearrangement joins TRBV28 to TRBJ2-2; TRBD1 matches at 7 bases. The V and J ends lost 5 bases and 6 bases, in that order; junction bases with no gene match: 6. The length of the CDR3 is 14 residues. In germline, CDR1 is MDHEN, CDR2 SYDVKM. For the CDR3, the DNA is TGTGCCAGCAGTCTCATACAGGGGTCCGGGGAGCTGTTTTTT. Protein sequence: CASSLIQGSGELFF.

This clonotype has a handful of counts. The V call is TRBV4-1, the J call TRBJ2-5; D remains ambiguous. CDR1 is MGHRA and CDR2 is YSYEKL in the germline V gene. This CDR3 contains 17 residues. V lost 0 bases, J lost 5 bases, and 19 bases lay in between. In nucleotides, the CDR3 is TGCGCCAGCAGCCAAGATGGGCTAGTCAGTTTCGGGGAGACCCAGTACTTC. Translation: CASSQDGLVSFGETQYF.

Written as DNA, the CDR3 is TGTGCCAGCAGTCCGGACGGCGTCGAGCAGTACTTC. Translating gives CASSPDGVEQYF. This chain connects TRBV6-1 to TRBJ2-7; D is undetermined. With 5 bases removed from V and 6 bases from J, the gap between germline ends came to 11 bases. Germline V gene data show CDR1 as MNHNS and CDR2 as SASEGT. This CDR3 contains 12 residues.

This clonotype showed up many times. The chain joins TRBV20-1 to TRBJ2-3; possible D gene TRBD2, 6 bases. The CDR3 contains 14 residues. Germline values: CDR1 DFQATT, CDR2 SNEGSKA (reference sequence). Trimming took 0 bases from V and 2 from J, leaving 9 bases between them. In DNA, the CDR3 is TGCAGTGCTAGAGATAGCGGAGTCACAGATACGCAGTATTTT. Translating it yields CSARDSGVTDTQYF.

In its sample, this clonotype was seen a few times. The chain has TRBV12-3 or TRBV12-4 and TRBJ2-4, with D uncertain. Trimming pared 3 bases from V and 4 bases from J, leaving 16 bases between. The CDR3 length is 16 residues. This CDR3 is CASSLAGLGGKNIQYF. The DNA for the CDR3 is TGTGCCAGCAGTTTGGCAGGCCTGGGTGGTAAAAACATTCAGTACTTC.

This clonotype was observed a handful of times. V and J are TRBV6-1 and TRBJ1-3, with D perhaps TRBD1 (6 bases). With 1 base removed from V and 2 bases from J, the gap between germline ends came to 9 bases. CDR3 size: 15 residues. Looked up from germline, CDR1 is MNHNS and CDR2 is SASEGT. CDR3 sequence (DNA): TGTGCCAGCAGTGAAGTTACAGGGACTGGAAACACCATATATTTT. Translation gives CASSEVTGTGNTIYF.

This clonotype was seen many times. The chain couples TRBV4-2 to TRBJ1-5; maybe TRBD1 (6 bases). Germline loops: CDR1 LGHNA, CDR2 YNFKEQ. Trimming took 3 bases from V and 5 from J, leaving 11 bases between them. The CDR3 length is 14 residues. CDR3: CASSQPGADQPQHF. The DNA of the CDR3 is TGTGCCAGCAGCCAGCCAGGGGCGGATCAGCCCCAGCATTTT.

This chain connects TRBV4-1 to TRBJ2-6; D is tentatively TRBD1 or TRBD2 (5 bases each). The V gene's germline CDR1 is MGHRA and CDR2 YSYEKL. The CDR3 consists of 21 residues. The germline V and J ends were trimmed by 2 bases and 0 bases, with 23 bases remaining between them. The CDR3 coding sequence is TGCGCCAGCAGCCAATTCTCTTTTTCCGGGACGGATTACTCTGGGGCCAACGTCCTGACTTTC. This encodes CASSQFSFSGTDYSGANVLTF.